These 14 T cell receptor beta chains came from one sample sequenced in a study of identical twins. Each CDR3 protein gets one entry after TCRdb re-called the 5' RACE reads with MiXCR. The data hold hundreds of thousands of distinct CDR3 sequences, with 20% to 25% observed a single time. These data are also associated with another study on yellow fever vaccine responses in identical twins.

The specimen was CD4+ T cells sorted from blood. Every receptor here comes from a woman aged 18-29 years in good health.

The chain joins TRBV20-1 to TRBJ2-7; D is ambiguous. V lost 2 bases, J lost 1 base, and 12 bases lay in between. The CDR3 runs 14 residues. Germline CDR1 and CDR2: DFQATT and SNEGSKA (reference sequence). The chain's CDR3 is CSARSIGGSYEQYV. The CDR3 DNA is TGCAGTGCTAGATCGATCGGCGGATCCTACGAGCAGTACGTC.

The sample holds a few counts of this clonotype. The genes are TRBV5-6 and TRBJ2-2, with a weak D call TRBD1 (5 bases). From germline, CDR1 is SGHDT and CDR2 YYEEEE. CDR3 length: 17 residues. V was cut by 6 bases and J by 1 base, with 19 bases left in between. The CDR3 DNA follows: TGTGCCAGCAACAGACTTTTTTGGGGCGGGAACACCGGGGAGCTGTTTTTT. Its translation: CASNRLFWGGNTGELFF.

The gene calls are TRBV12-3 or TRBV12-4 and TRBJ2-1; D is undetermined. V lost 6 bases to trimming and J lost 5 bases, with 14 bases between them. The CDR3 spans 14 residues. DNA of the CDR3: TGTGCCAGCAGACCCTTTGGACCCAACAATGAGCAGTTCTTC. It specifies CASRPFGPNNEQFF.

The J gene is TRBJ2-2, the V gene TRBV5-5; 7 nucleotides align to TRBD1. Germline V CDR1 and CDR2: SGHKS, YYEKEE (reference sequence). The CDR3 contains 15 residues. Trimming cost V 0 bases and J 5 bases; bases outside gene matches: 4. Here the CDR3 reads CASSLEGARTGELFF. The DNA for the CDR3 is TGTGCCAGCAGCTTGGAGGGGGCTCGTACCGGGGAGCTGTTTTTT.

This clonotype was observed a handful of times. The chain recombines TRBV28 with TRBJ2-3; possible D gene TRBD1, 6 bases. V shed 4 bases and J shed 2 bases, with 16 bases lying between them. Germline CDR1 MDHEN, CDR2 SYDVKM. CDR3 size: 16 residues. Here the CDR3 reads CASSSPTGSFTDTQYF. The CDR3 bases are TGTGCCAGCAGTTCCCCGACAGGAAGTTTCACAGATACGCAGTATTTT.

The chain is built from TRBV5-1 and TRBJ2-7; perhaps TRBD2 as D (5 bases). The length of the CDR3 is 13 residues. CDR1 is SGHRS and CDR2 is YFSETQ in the germline V gene. V gave up 4 bases and J gave up 3 bases, with 11 bases separating them. Here the CDR3 reads CASSQNRGYEQYF. The CDR3 DNA reads TGCGCCAGCAGCCAAAATCGGGGCTACGAGCAGTACTTC.

V gene TRBV2 combines with J gene TRBJ2-7; a weak D match, TRBD2 (5 bases). The germline CDR1 and CDR2 sequences are SNHLY and FYNNEI. The CDR3 extends over 15 amino acids. With 2 bases removed from V and 4 bases from J, the gap between germline ends came to 15 bases. In DNA, the CDR3 is TGTGCCAGCAGTGAATCTAGCCCTTTGCCGTACGAGCAGTACTTC. Protein: CASSESSPLPYEQYF.

This clonotype was observed many times. The CDR3 bases are TGCAGCGCTCTGTTCCCCGAAAGGAAACGACGGGAGGGGTATGAGCAGTTCTTC. It specifies CSALFPERKRREGYEQFF. V gene TRBV29-1 combines with J gene TRBJ2-1; 8 bases line up with TRBD2. Germline trimming cut 7 bases from V and 8 bases from J; bases unmatched to any gene: 25. The CDR3 is made up of 18 amino acids. Germline V gene sequence: CDR1 SQVTM, CDR2 ANQGSEA.

This clonotype has only a few counts. The chain combines TRBV28 with TRBJ2-5, with TRBD2 matching 9 bases. The CDR3 extends over 18 amino acids. Germline V gene lookup returns CDR1 MDHEN and CDR2 SYDVKM. The junction had 18 bases not matched to a gene; V was cut back by 5 bases and J by 5 bases. The CDR3, as DNA: TGTGCCAGCAGTCCCGGACTAGCGCCGCTCGTCATTCGGGAGACCCAGTACTTC. Its protein product is CASSPGLAPLVIRETQYF.

This clonotype turned up a few times. The rearrangement uses TRBV25-1 and TRBJ2-1; the D gene is possibly TRBD2 (5 bases). CDR3 length: 13 amino acids. With 5 bases removed from V and 6 bases from J, the gap between germline ends came to 11 bases. Per the germline V gene, CDR1 is MGHDK and CDR2 is SYGVNS. CDR3 loop: CASSLLVGNEQFF. Written as DNA, the CDR3 is TGTGCCAGCAGTTTACTAGTAGGCAATGAGCAGTTCTTC.

In this sample, this clonotype turned up a few times. This chain links TRBV28 with TRBJ2-5; a weak D match, TRBD1 (6 bases). Germline V gene lookup returns CDR1 MDHEN and CDR2 SYDVKM. The length of the CDR3 is 16 residues. V dropped 6 bases and J dropped 5 bases, with 22 bases sitting between them. This chain's CDR3 is CASSLSRGFNEETQYF. The CDR3 DNA sequence: TGTGCCAGCAGCCTCTCCAGGGGCTTTAATGAGGAGACCCAGTACTTC.

The chain is built from TRBV10-3 and TRBJ2-3, with a weak D call TRBD2 (5 bases). V lost 4 bases and J 0 bases, leaving 17 bases between the germline ends. Per germline, CDR1 ENHRY and CDR2 SYGVKD. The CDR3 covers 17 residues. In DNA form, the CDR3 reads TGTGCCATCAGTGGTCCGCGGGTGGCGTCTAGCACAGATACGCAGTATTTT. This gives the protein CAISGPRVASSTDTQYF.

This clonotype has more than one count but fewer than ten. V usage is TRBV12-3 or TRBV12-4 and J usage is TRBJ2-1; 14 positions agree with TRBD2. The CDR3 consists of 19 residues. V trimming: 0 bases; J trimming: 1 base; junction bases outside the gene matches: 5. The CDR3 coding sequence is TGTGCCAGCAGTTTAGCAGGGACTAGCGGGAGAGGTTCCTACAATGAGCAGTTCTTC. It specifies CASSLAGTSGRGSYNEQFF.

The chain couples TRBV7-2 to TRBJ2-5; 7 nucleotides match TRBD1. Germline CDR1 SGHTA, CDR2 FQGNSA. V trimming: 5 bases; J trimming: 5 bases; junction bases outside the gene matches: 5. The CDR3 runs to 13 residues. The CDR3 sequence is CASSRDRDETQYF. CDR3 in DNA: TGTGCCAGCAGCCGAGACAGGGATGAGACCCAGTACTTC.